Shown below are 13 T cell receptor beta chains from a single sample sequenced in a study of blood T cell repertoires in COVID-19. Repertoires were generated with immunoSEQ multiplex PCR, while TCRdb's copy carries only in-frame clones and drops some. The data hold approximately 350,000 clones, with approximately 92% observed a single time. The sequencing sample was made of PBMCs or T cells enriched from blood (not recorded which). Receptor source: a man between 18 and 29 years old who had recovered from COVID-19.

The chain joins TRBV7-3 to TRBJ2-1; D ambiguous. Germline lookup yields CDR1 SGHTA and CDR2 FQGTGA. The CDR3 sequence is 13 residues long. V was cut by 0 bases and J by 5 bases, with 5 bases left in between. CDR3 bases: TGTGCCAGCAGCTTAACGATAGACAATGAGCAGTTCTTC. Its protein product is CASSLTIDNEQFF. The full variable domain, rest sourced from reference TRBV7-3 and TRBJ2-1, is GAGVSQTPSNKVTEKGKYVELRCDPISGHTALYWYRQSLGQGPEFLIYFQGTGAADDSGLPNDRFFAVRPEGSVSTLKIQRTERGDSAVYLCASSLTIDNEQFFGPGTRLTVL.

The chain has TRBV7-9 and TRBJ1-5; D not resolved. The CDR3 is 13 amino acids. Trimming took off 4 bases at V and 4 bases at J, with 8 bases between the two ends. CDR1 and CDR2 from the germline V gene are SEHNR and FQNEAQ (reference sequence). The CDR3, as DNA: TGTGCCAGCAGCTCCGGACTTAATCAGCCCCAGCATTTT. Translation gives CASSSGLNQPQHF.

V and J are TRBV9 and TRBJ1-1, with D possibly matching TRBD1 (6 bases). Trimming cost V 3 bases and J 5 bases, with 11 bases left between them. The CDR3 runs to 13 residues. Germline-derived CDR1 and CDR2 are SGDLS and YYNGEE. CDR3 sequence (DNA): TGTGCCAGCAGCGAAGGGGGTTATACTGAAGCTTTCTTT. Its translation: CASSEGGYTEAFF. The complete variable domain, with remaining parts taken from reference TRBV9 and TRBJ1-1, reads DSGVTQTPKHLITATGQRVTLRCSPRSGDLSVYWYQQSLDQGLQFLIQYYNGEERAKGNILERFSAQQFPDLHSELNLSSLELGDSALYFCASSEGGYTEAFFGQGTRLTVV.

Concerning this clone: Other DNA sequences in this sample translate to the same CDR3. The chain employs TRBV6-4 and TRBJ1-2; D gene uncertain. The CDR3 runs to 12 residues. The germline V gene encodes CDR1 MRHNA and CDR2 SNTAGT. Trimming stripped 3 bases from V and 4 bases from J, with 6 bases between. CDR3 sequence (DNA): TGTGCCAGCAGTGATTCTCGCTATGGCTACACCTTC. This encodes CASSDSRYGYTF.

The chain employs TRBV3-1 (or the pseudogene TRBV3-2) and TRBJ2-1; D may be TRBD2 (5 bases). V lost 0 bases and J lost 4, with 10 bases in between. The germline CDR1 and CDR2 sequences are LGHDT and YNNKEL (reference sequence). The CDR3 spans 15 residues. CDR3 in amino acids: CASSQDSASYNEQFF. The CDR3 nucleotides are TGTGCCAGCAGCCAAGATAGCGCCAGTTACAATGAGCAGTTCTTC.

The chain combines TRBV18 with TRBJ2-4; TRBD1 aligns across 7 bases. After removal of 2 bases from V and 0 bases from J, the junction contained 7 bases not matched to a gene. Germline assignment: CDR1 KGHSH and CDR2 LQKENI. The CDR3 has 17 amino acids. The CDR3 bases are TGTGCCAGCTCACCATCGAACAGGGGAAGAGCCAAAAACATTCAGTACTTC. Its protein is CASSPSNRGRAKNIQYF.

The V call is TRBV29-1, the J call TRBJ2-2, with D perhaps matching TRBD1 (6 bases). Trimming removed 6 bases at V and 7 bases at J, with 9 bases between. CDR3 length: 11 amino acids. Looked up from germline, CDR1 is SQVTM and CDR2 is ANQGSEA. As DNA, the CDR3 is TGCAGCGTGAGGGACATCGGGGAGCTGTTTTTT. It yields the protein CSVRDIGELFF.

The CDR3 sequence is CASSSTHSGLAGMYNEQFF. The CDR3 DNA reads TGTGCCAGCAGCTCCACCCATAGCGGGCTAGCGGGAATGTACAATGAGCAGTTCTTC. J is TRBJ2-1 and V is TRBV9; 9 bases match TRBD2. Per the germline V gene, CDR1 is SGDLS and CDR2 is YYNGEE. The ends lost 4 bases at V and 4 bases at J; junction bases unmatched: 18. The CDR3 loop spans 19 amino acids.

The rearrangement links TRBV18 to TRBJ1-2; D ambiguous. This CDR3 is built from 16 residues. Trimming pared 3 bases from V and 3 bases from J, leaving 17 bases between. Germline CDR1 KGHSH, CDR2 LQKENI. CDR3 region: CASSPPGLRTDYGYTF. The CDR3, as DNA: TGTGCCAGCTCACCCCCCGGTTTACGTACCGACTATGGCTACACCTTC. Full variable domain (missing parts from reference TRBV18 and TRBJ1-2): NAGVMQNPRHLVRRRGQEARLRCSPMKGHSHVYWYRQLPEEGLKFMVYLQKENIIDESGMPKERFSAEFPKEGPSILRIQQVVRGDSAAYFCASSPPGLRTDYGYTFGSGTRLTVV.

The chain is built from TRBV3-1 (or the pseudogene TRBV3-2) and TRBJ1-1, with D perhaps TRBD1 (6 bases). The ends were cut back, 3 bases at V and 1 base at J, with 9 bases in the middle. Germline loops: CDR1 LGHDT, CDR2 YNNKEL (reference sequence). The CDR3 totals 14 residues. The CDR3 loop is CASSHPGENTEAFF. The CDR3 coding sequence is TGTGCCAGCAGCCATCCAGGGGAGAACACTGAAGCTTTCTTT.

The chain joins TRBV28 to TRBJ2-3; TRBD2 aligns across 10 bases. The V and J ends lost 4 bases and 7 bases, in that order; junction bases with no gene match: 11. Germline loops: CDR1 MDHEN, CDR2 SYDVKM. The CDR3 is made up of 16 amino acids. CDR3 DNA sequence: TGTGCCAGCAGTTCACTAGCGGGGAGGGACCCTTATACGCAGTATTTT. Translating gives CASSSLAGRDPYTQYF.

This rearrangement joins TRBV24-1 to TRBJ2-1, with 8 bases identical to TRBD2. CDR1 and CDR2 from the germline V gene are KGHDR and SFDVKD. There are 15 residues in the CDR3. The V gene end was trimmed by 4 bases and the J gene end by 2 bases; junction bases not matched to a gene: 3. The CDR3 reads CATSEAGDPYNEQFF. The CDR3 bases are TGTGCCACCAGTGAAGCGGGAGACCCCTACAATGAGCAGTTCTTC.

V is TRBV6-2 or TRBV6-3 and J is TRBJ2-5, with D uncertain. Germline loops: CDR1 MNHEY, CDR2 SVGEGT. Trimming took off 2 bases at V and 1 base at J, with 2 bases between the two ends. The CDR3 spans 12 residues. The CDR3 sequence is CASSYLQETQYF. For the CDR3, the DNA is TGTGCCAGCAGTTACCTCCAAGAGACCCAGTACTTC.